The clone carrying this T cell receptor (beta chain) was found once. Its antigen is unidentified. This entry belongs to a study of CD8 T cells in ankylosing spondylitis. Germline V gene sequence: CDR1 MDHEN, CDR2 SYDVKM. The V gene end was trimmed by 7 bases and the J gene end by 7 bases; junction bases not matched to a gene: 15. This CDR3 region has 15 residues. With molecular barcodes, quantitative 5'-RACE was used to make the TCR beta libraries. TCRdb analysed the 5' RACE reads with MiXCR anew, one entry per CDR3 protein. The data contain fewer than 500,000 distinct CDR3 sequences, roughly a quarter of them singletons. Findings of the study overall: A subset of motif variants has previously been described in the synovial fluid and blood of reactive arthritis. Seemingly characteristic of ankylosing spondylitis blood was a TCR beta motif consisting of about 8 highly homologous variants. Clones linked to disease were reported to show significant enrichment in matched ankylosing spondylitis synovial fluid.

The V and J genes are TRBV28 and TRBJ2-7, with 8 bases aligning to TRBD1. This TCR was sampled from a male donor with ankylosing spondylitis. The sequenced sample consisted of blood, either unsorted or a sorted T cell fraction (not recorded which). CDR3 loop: CASTLGGTGATEQYV. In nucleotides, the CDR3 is TGTGCCAGCACCCTAGGAGGGACAGGCGCTACGGAGCAGTACGTC.